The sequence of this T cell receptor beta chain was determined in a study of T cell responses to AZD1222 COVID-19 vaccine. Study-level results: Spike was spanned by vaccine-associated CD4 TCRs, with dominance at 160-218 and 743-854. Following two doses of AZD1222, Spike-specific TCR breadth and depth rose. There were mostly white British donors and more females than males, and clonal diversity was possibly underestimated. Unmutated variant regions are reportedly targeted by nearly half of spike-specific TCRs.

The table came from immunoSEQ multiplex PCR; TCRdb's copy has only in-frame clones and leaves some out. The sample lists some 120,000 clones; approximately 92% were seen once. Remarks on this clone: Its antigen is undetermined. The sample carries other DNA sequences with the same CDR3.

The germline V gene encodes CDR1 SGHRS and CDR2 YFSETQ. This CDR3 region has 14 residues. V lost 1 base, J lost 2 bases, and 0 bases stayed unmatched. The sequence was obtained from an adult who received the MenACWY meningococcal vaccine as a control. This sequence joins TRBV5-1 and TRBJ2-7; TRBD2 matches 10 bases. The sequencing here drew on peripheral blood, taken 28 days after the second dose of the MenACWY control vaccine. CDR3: CASSLTSGTYEQYF. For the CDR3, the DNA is TGCGCCAGCAGCTTGACTAGCGGGACCTACGAGCAGTACTTC.